Sequencing of this T cell receptor beta chain was carried out in a study of T cell repertoires in cytomegalovirus infection. Study-wide results and caveats: Dominating the ex vivo response were HLA-C-restricted CMV-specific TCR beta clonotypes. Carriers of CMV and the relevant HLA type were discriminated by public TCR beta frequency.

Concerning this clonotype: Antigen: not known.

TCRdb itself ran the reads through MiXCR, one entry per CDR3 protein. The sample contains under 200,000 distinct CDR3 sequences, about 20% of which appear only once. There are 12 residues in the CDR3. V was pared by 7 bases and J by 5 bases, with 12 bases between. Germline V gene sequence: CDR1 MNHEY, CDR2 SVGAGI. This sequence joins TRBV6-5 and TRBJ2-7, with a possible D match to TRBD2 (5 bases). The source was CD8+ T cells from cultured PBMCs, collected from culture after CMV antigen stimulation. This receptor was obtained from a human donor in good health (CMV status not recorded). Some clones in this sample may be carry-over from other donors' samples. For the CDR3, the DNA is TGTGCCAGCACGGACTCCCGGAACGAGCAGTACTTC. Its translation: CASTDSRNEQYF.